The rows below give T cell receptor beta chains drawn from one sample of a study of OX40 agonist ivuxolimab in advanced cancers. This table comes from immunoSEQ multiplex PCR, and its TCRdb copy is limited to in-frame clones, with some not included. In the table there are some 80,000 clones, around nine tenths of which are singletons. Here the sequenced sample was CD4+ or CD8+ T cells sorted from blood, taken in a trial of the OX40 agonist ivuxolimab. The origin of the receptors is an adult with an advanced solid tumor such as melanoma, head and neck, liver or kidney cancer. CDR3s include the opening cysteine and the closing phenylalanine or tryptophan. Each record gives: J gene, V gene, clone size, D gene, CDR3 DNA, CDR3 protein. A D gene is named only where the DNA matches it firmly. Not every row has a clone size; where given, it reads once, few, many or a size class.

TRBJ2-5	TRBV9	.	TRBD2	TGTGCCAGCAGCGTAAGCGGGGTGGGAGAGACCCAGTACTTC	CASSVSGVGETQYF
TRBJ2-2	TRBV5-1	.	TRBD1	TGCGCCAGCAGGCCGGGACAGGGGGCCATCACCGGGGAGCTGTTTTTT	CASRPGQGAITGELFF
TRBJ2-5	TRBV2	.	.	TGTGCCAGCAGTTTAAAGGCCGGGGTCTGGGGAGAGACCCAGTACTTC	CASSLKAGVWGETQYF
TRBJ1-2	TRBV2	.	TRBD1	TGTGCCAGCAGTGACCGGACAGGGAGCAACTATGGCTACACCTTC	CASSDRTGSNYGYTF
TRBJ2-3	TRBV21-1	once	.	TGTGCCAGCAGCGCTGAGACTAGCGGGAGTTGGACAGATACGCAGTATTTT	CASSAETSGSWTDTQYF
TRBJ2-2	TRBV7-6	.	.	TGTGCCAGCAGCTTATTTTCAGGGATGAACACCGGGGAGCTGTTTTTT	CASSLFSGMNTGELFF
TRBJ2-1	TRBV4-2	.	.	TGTGCCAGCAGCCAAGAGTTCAGCGGATCCTACAATGAGCAGTTCTTC	CASSQEFSGSYNEQFF
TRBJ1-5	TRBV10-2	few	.	TGCGCCAGCAGTGAATCGGGCTGGAATCAGCCCCAGCATTTT	CASSESGWNQPQHF
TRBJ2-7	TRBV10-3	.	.	TGTGCCATCAGGCCGGGACAGACGGGGGCCCTCCTTTCGCACGAGCAGTACTTC	CAIRPGQTGALLSHEQYF
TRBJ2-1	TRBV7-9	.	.	TGTGCCAGCAGCCCCGGGGCCCCGACTAATGAGCAGTTCTTC	CASSPGAPTNEQFF
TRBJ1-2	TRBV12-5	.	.	TGTGCTAGTGGCCCCTCTGGGAGAAGGGGCTATGGCTACACCTTC	CASGPSGRRGYGYTF
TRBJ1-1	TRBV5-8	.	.	TGTGCCTCTAACCAAGCTGAAGCTTTCTTT	CASNQAEAFF
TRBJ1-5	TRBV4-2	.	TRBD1	TGTGCCAGCAGCCAAGCCAGGGACAGGGTTCAGCCCCAGCATTTT	CASSQARDRVQPQHF
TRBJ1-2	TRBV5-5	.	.	TGTGCCAGCAGCTTGGCCCTCGGCAATAACTATGGCTACACCTTC	CASSLALGNNYGYTF
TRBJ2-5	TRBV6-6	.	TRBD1	TGTGCCAGCAGTTACCCTCAGACAGGGCAAGAGACCCAGTACTTC	CASSYPQTGQETQYF
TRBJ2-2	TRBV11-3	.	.	TGTGCCAGCAGTCCTCCTGATAAACCCGGGGAGCTGTTTTTT	CASSPPDKPGELFF
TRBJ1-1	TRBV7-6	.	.	TGTGCCAGCAGCCGCAGGGGAGGTACTGAAGCTTTCTTT	CASSRRGGTEAFF
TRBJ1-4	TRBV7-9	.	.	TGTGCCAGCAGCTCCTCAGTTAGCGGGACTCGTTTT	CASSSSVSGTRF
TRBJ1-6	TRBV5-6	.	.	TGTGCCAGCAGCTTGGAAGGGGCTCCGTTTAATTCACCCCTCCACTTT	CASSLEGAPFNSPLHF
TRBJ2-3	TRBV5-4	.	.	TGTGCCAGCAGGTTGAGAAGTTGGAGTGGGACAGATACGCAGTATTTT	CASRLRSWSGTDTQYF
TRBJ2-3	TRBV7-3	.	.	TGTGCCAGCAGCTTACCCCCGGTGAAGGCAGATACGCAGTATTTT	CASSLPPVKADTQYF
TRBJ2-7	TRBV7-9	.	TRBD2	TGTGCCAGCAGCCCCGAAGCCCCTCACCTAGCGGGAGCGGTCGACGAGCAGTACTTC	CASSPEAPHLAGAVDEQYF
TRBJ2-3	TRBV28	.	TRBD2	TGTGCCAGCAGTGCTAGCGGGAGGTCAGATACGCAGTATTTT	CASSASGRSDTQYF
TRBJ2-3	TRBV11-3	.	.	TGTGCCAGCAGCTTATCCGGGTACACGCAGTATTTT	CASSLSGYTQYF
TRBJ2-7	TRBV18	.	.	TGTGCCAGCTCACCACCGGTTTTGAGCGAGCAGTACTTC	CASSPPVLSEQYF
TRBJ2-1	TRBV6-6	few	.	TGTGCCAGCAGTTACTCAAGTATTATCGATGAGCAGTTCTTC	CASSYSSIIDEQFF
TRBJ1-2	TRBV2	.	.	TGTGCCAGCACTTACCTCAGGACAATGGGAGAGGACTATGGCTACACCTTC	CASTYLRTMGEDYGYTF
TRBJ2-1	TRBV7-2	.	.	TGTGCCAGCAGCAGAACAGGGGGGGCCTACAATGAGCAGTTCTTC	CASSRTGGAYNEQFF
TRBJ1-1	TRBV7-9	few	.	TGTGCCAGCAGCTCTCGACAGGAAAGCGAAAAAGCTTTCTTT	CASSSRQESEKAFF
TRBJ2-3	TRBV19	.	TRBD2	TGTGCCAGTAGTACAGCGGGAGGGTTTCTCACAGATACGCAGTATTTT	CASSTAGGFLTDTQYF
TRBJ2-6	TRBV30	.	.	TGTGCCTGGAGTGTACGTGGTAATTCTGGGGCCAACGTCCTGACTTTC	CAWSVRGNSGANVLTF
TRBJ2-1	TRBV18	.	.	TGTGCCAGCTCACCACGGACAGCAGGGGATGAGCAGTTCTTC	CASSPRTAGDEQFF
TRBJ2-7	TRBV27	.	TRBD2	TGTGCCAGCAGTTTGGAGCTAGCGGGAGCCACCTACGAGCAGTACTTC	CASSLELAGATYEQYF
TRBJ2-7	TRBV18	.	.	TGTGCCAGCTCTTACGGAGATCGCTCCTCCTACGAGCAGTACTTC	CASSYGDRSSYEQYF
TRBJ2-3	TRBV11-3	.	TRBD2	TGTGCCAGCAGCTTCGGGGGGTCGGGCACAGATACGCAGTATTTT	CASSFGGSGTDTQYF
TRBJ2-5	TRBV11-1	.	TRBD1	TGTGCCAGCAGCCCCGGACAGGGTGAGGGAGAGACCCAGTACTTC	CASSPGQGEGETQYF
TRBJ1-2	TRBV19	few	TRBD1	TGTGCCAGTAGTATAGTGGCGACAGGGTATGGCTACACCTTC	CASSIVATGYGYTF
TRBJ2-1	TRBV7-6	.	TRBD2	TGTGCCAGCAGCGTTACTAGCGGGAGGGCCGATGAGCAGTTCTTC	CASSVTSGRADEQFF
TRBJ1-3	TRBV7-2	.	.	TGTGCCAGCAGCCCTGGGGCAGGGGCGGGTGGAAACACCATATATTTT	CASSPGAGAGGNTIYF
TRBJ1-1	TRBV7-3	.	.	TGTGCCAGCAGCTTAACCCCAGTGAACACTGAAGCTTTCTTT	CASSLTPVNTEAFF
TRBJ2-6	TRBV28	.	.	TGTGCCGCCGCCTTTCGAGGCTCTGGGGCCAACGTCCTGACTTTC	CAAAFRGSGANVLTF